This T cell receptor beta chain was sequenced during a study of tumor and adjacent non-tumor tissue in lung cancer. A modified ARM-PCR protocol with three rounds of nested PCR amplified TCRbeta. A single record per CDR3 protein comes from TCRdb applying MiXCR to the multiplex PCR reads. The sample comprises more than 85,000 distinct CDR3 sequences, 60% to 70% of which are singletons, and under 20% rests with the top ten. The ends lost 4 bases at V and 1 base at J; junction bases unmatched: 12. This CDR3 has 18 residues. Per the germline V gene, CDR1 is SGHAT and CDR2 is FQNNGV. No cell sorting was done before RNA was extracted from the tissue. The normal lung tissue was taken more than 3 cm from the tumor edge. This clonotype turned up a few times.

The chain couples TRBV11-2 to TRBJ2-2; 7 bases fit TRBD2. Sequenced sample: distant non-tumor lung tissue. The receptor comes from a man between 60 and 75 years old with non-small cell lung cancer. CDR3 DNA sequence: TGTGCCAGCAGCTCGGGACTTGCGGGAGCAAGGAACACCGGGGAGCTGTTTTTT. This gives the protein CASSSGLAGARNTGELFF.